This T cell receptor (beta chain) was identified during a study of cytomegalovirus exposure and HLA in healthy donors. In the study overall: Later analysis reported that the 110 or so validation repertoires shared the platform of the approximately 670 first-cohort repertoires.

As regards this clone: What it binds is unknown.

The protocol was immunoSEQ multiplex PCR, while the TCRdb copy is restricted to in-frame clones and leaves out a portion. The sample lists 200,000 to 300,000 clones, around nine tenths seen once, with approximately 2.5% in the top ten. Study observations and caveats: Both high specificity and high sensitivity reportedly marked the classifier's diagnosis of cytomegalovirus status.

The sequenced sample was PBMCs. This sequence originates from a man younger than 30 in good health and CMV-seronegative.

CDR3 nucleotides: TGTGCCAGCAGCCCACGGACAGAGCTTCAGTATGGCTACACCTTC. Amino acid sequence: CASSPRTELQYGYTF. The rearrangement links TRBV7-9 to TRBJ1-2; D perhaps matches TRBD1 (6 bases). Germline assignment: CDR1 SEHNR and CDR2 FQNEAQ (reference sequence). The CDR3 loop spans 15 amino acids. Between the trimmed V and J ends, which lost 5 bases and 5 bases, there was a span of 18 bases.